Presented here are 30 T cell receptor beta chains from one specimen sequenced in a study of blood T cell repertoires in COVID-19. Measured with immunoSEQ multiplex PCR; TCRdb has only the in-frame clones, and not every one. The data show under 300,000 clones, approximately 82% seen once. The sample taken for sequencing was peripheral blood. Receptors originate from a young woman with acute or convalescent COVID-19.

V usage is TRBV4-1 and J usage is TRBJ2-7; weak D call: TRBD1 (5 bases). Trimming took 0 bases from V and 2 from J, leaving 11 bases between them. CDR3 length equals 15 residues. CDR1 is MGHRA and CDR2 is YSYEKL in the germline V gene. This CDR3 is CASSQDLRQTYEQYF. The CDR3 DNA sequence: TGCGCCAGCAGCCAAGACCTACGACAGACCTACGAGCAGTACTTC.

The chain joins TRBV9 to TRBJ2-7, with 12 positions matching TRBD1. The germline CDR1 and CDR2 sequences are SGDLS and YYNGEE. Trimming cost V 0 bases and J 4 bases; bases outside gene matches: 2. The CDR3 runs to 15 residues. CDR3 in DNA: TGTGCCAGCAGCGTAGGGGGACAGGGGGCGTACGAGCAGTACTTC. Amino acid sequence: CASSVGGQGAYEQYF.

The chain carries TRBV5-1 and TRBJ2-1; 8 bases align to TRBD2. Germline V gene sequence: CDR1 SGHRS, CDR2 YFSETQ. J gave up 7 bases and V 1 base, and 19 bases lay outside the gene matches. This CDR3 has 19 residues. The CDR3 loop is CASSLSVSVAGKIRNEQFF. Here the CDR3 DNA reads TGCGCCAGCAGCTTGTCAGTGTCGGTAGCGGGAAAGATAAGGAATGAGCAGTTCTTC. The full variable domain, with the rest looked up from reference TRBV5-1 and TRBJ2-1, is KAGVTQTPRYLIKTRGQQVTLSCSPISGHRSVSWYQQTPGQGLQFLFEYFSETQRNKGNFPGRFSGRQFSNSRSEMNVSTLELGDSALYLCASSLSVSVAGKIRNEQFFGPGTRLTVL.

In DNA, the CDR3 is TGCGCCAGCAGCTTGGCCTGGTACAGCCACTATGGCTACACCTTC. As protein: CASSLAWYSHYGYTF. The rearrangement links TRBV5-1 to TRBJ1-2; D remains ambiguous. The V end was cut by 0 bases, the J end by 3 bases, with 12 bases between. This CDR3 has 15 amino acids. Germline-derived CDR1 and CDR2 are SGHRS and YFSETQ.

The chain joins TRBV5-1 to TRBJ2-5; D perhaps matches TRBD2 (5 bases). The CDR3 has 17 amino acids. Per germline, CDR1 SGHRS and CDR2 YFSETQ. Trimming stripped 5 bases from V and 5 bases from J, with 25 bases between. Here the CDR3 reads CASRQTHVRGLRETQYF. Written as DNA, the CDR3 is TGCGCCAGCAGACAGACGCATGTCCGGGGTTTGCGGGAGACCCAGTACTTC.

The rearrangement uses TRBV5-1 and TRBJ1-5; tentative D call: TRBD1 (6 bases). This CDR3 region has 18 residues. From germline, CDR1 is SGHRS and CDR2 YFSETQ. V was trimmed by 9 bases and J by 0 bases, leaving 25 bases between them. The CDR3 loop is CATGGGSLPQYSNQPQHF. DNA for the CDR3: TGCGCCACTGGGGGGGGCAGCTTGCCCCAATATAGCAATCAGCCCCAGCATTTT.

The chain employs TRBV6-5 and TRBJ2-1, with 10 nucleotides matching TRBD1. The ends lost 7 bases at V and 7 bases at J; junction bases unmatched: 10. Per the germline V gene, CDR1 is MNHEY and CDR2 is SVGAGI. CDR3 length: 15 residues. CDR3 nucleotide sequence: TGTGCCAGCACCCTGGGACAGGGGTCCACTAATGAGCAGTTCTTC. It codes for CASTLGQGSTNEQFF.

The chain is built from TRBV10-1 and TRBJ2-1; the match to TRBD1 covers 7 bases. The junction had 9 bases not matched to a gene; V was cut back by 3 bases and J by 7 bases. Germline loops: CDR1 WNHNN, CDR2 SYGVQD (reference sequence). There are 15 residues in the CDR3. The CDR3 loop is CASSDPGQPINEQFF. CDR3 nucleotides: TGCGCCAGCAGTGACCCGGGACAGCCGATTAATGAGCAGTTCTTC.

The V and J genes are TRBV6-5 and TRBJ2-7, with 10 bases matching TRBD1. Trimming removed 2 bases from V and 3 bases from J; junction bases left unmatched: 4. The germline gives CDR1 MNHEY, CDR2 SVGAGI. The CDR3 is 15 residues long. The chain's CDR3 is CASSYSDRGLYEQYF. CDR3 DNA: TGTGCCAGCAGTTACAGCGACAGGGGGCTCTACGAGCAGTACTTC.

V gene TRBV7-6 combines with J gene TRBJ2-7, with D tentatively TRBD1 (5 bases). The CDR3 covers 16 residues. Trimming cost V 1 base and J 0 bases, with 13 bases left between them. The germline V gene encodes CDR1 SGHVS and CDR2 FNYEAQ. CDR3 DNA: TGTGCCAGCAGCTTAGTTCGGGCAGGGCGCTCCTACGAGCAGTACTTC. It is translated as CASSLVRAGRSYEQYF.

This clone occurred once. This chain connects TRBV13 to TRBJ1-4; D unclear. The germline V and J ends were trimmed by 7 bases and 8 bases, with 17 bases remaining between them. The CDR3 consists of 14 residues. The V gene's germline CDR1 is PRHDT and CDR2 FYEKMQ (reference sequence). CDR3: CASKRAAMREKLFF. CDR3 nucleotide sequence: TGTGCCAGCAAGCGAGCCGCTATGCGGGAAAAACTGTTTTTT. Variable domain in full (rest from reference TRBV13 and TRBJ1-4): AAGVIQSPRHLIKEKRETATLKCYPIPRHDTVYWYQQGPGQDPQFLISFYEKMQSDKGSIPDRFSAQQFSDYHSELNMSSLELGDSALYFCASKRAAMREKLFFGSGTQLSVL.

The chain has TRBV20-1 and TRBJ2-1, with 7 positions matching TRBD2. J was trimmed by 4 bases and V by 3 bases; bases with no gene match: 9. CDR1 is DFQATT, CDR2 SNEGSKA, per germline (reference sequence). The CDR3 sequence is 15 residues long. CDR3 residues: CSASIREAPYNEQFF. CDR3 nucleotides: TGCAGTGCTAGTATACGGGAGGCCCCTTACAATGAGCAGTTCTTC.

The chain carries TRBV11-2 and TRBJ2-6; D unresolved. The V gene's germline CDR1 is SGHAT and CDR2 FQNNGV. The V gene lost 5 bases and the J gene lost 4 bases, with 6 bases spanning the gap. The CDR3 consists of 13 residues. This chain's CDR3 is CASSPGGANVLTF. The CDR3 bases are TGTGCCAGCAGCCCCGGGGGGGCCAACGTCCTGACTTTC. Based on the CDR3 plus reference TRBV11-2 and TRBJ2-6, the full variable domain is EAGVAQSPRYKIIEKRQSVAFWCNPISGHATLYWYQQILGQGPKLLIQFQNNGVVDDSQLPKDRFSAERLKGVDSTLKIQPAKLEDSAVYLCASSPGGANVLTFGAGSRLTVL.

The rearrangement links TRBV9 to TRBJ1-2; D is unclear. The CDR3 spans 16 residues. V lost 0 bases, J lost 3 bases, and 15 bases lay in between. From germline, CDR1 is SGDLS and CDR2 YYNGEE. The CDR3 sequence is CASSVVLPGLDYGYTF. The DNA of the CDR3 is TGTGCCAGCAGCGTAGTGTTACCCGGACTTGACTATGGCTACACCTTC.

V usage is TRBV6-2 or TRBV6-3 and J usage is TRBJ2-7; the D gene is possibly TRBD2 (6 bases). Per germline, CDR1 MNHEY and CDR2 SVGEGT. This CDR3 is built from 14 residues. V lost 5 bases and J 3 bases, leaving 14 bases between the germline ends. The CDR3 DNA is TGTGCCAGCAGTATCTCCGGGACTCACTACGAGCAGTACTTC. Its translation is CASSISGTHYEQYF.

This chain links TRBV4-3 with TRBJ2-3, with D possibly TRBD2 on 5 matching bases. The CDR3 totals 15 residues. Germline-derived CDR1 and CDR2 are LGHNA and YSLEER. Trimming cost V 1 base and J 1 base, with 9 bases left between them. The chain's CDR3 is CASSQAGERTDTQYF. The CDR3 coding sequence is TGCGCCAGCAGCCAAGCCGGGGAACGCACAGATACGCAGTATTTT.

The CDR3 DNA reads as TGCGCCAGCAGCCAAGATCGCAGGGCTGTCAACGAGCAGTACTTC. It encodes CASSQDRRAVNEQYF. The chain is built from TRBV4-3 and TRBJ2-7; D may be TRBD1 (5 bases). In germline, CDR1 is LGHNA, CDR2 YSLEER. Trimming took off 0 bases at V and 5 bases at J, with 14 bases between the two ends. This CDR3 has 15 residues.

This clone came up a few times. The J gene is TRBJ2-7, the V gene TRBV19, with TRBD2 identical over 13 bases. The V and J ends lost 4 bases and 7 bases, in that order; junction bases with no gene match: 10. CDR1 and CDR2 from the germline V gene are LNHDA and SQIVND (reference sequence). This CDR3 region has 16 residues. In nucleotides, the CDR3 is TGTGCCAGTAGTAAAGGCGGGACTAGCGGGAAAGAAGAGCAGTACTTC. Translated, it gives CASSKGGTSGKEEQYF.

The rearrangement joins TRBV5-1 to TRBJ2-3; 8 bases are shared with TRBD2. CDR1 and CDR2 from the germline V gene are SGHRS and YFSETQ. This CDR3 contains 15 residues. V was pared by 2 bases and J by 0 bases, with 2 bases of the junction left unmatched. CDR3 amino acids: CASSFSGMSTDTQYF. The CDR3 coding sequence is TGCGCCAGCAGCTTTAGCGGGATGAGCACAGATACGCAGTATTTT.

The V call is TRBV21-1, the J call TRBJ1-1. TRBV21-1 is a known pseudogene. The CDR3 covers 12 residues. This CDR3 is CASRITGRGAFF. DNA of the CDR3: TGTGCCAGCAGAATCACAGGGAGGGGAGCTTTCTTT.

This chain connects TRBV7-2 to TRBJ1-5; 7 bases fit TRBD1. V was pared by 5 bases and J by 1 base, with 5 bases of the junction left unmatched. Germline V CDR1 and CDR2: SGHTA, FQGNSA. This CDR3 has 15 amino acids. CDR3 sequence (DNA): TGTGCCAGCAGCCTGACAGGGACCAGCAATCAGCCCCAGCATTTT. Its protein is CASSLTGTSNQPQHF.

This chain uses TRBV2 with TRBJ1-3; D possibly corresponds to TRBD1 (6 bases). Trimming pared 10 bases from V and 0 bases from J, leaving 22 bases between. CDR1 SNHLY and CDR2 FYNNEI come from the germline V gene. This CDR3 has 17 residues. Here the CDR3 reads CATPRGLAGASGNTIYF. CDR3 DNA sequence: TGTGCCACCCCGCGGGGATTAGCGGGGGCCTCTGGAAACACCATATATTTT.

The CDR3 sequence is CASSADRGAWQYF. The CDR3 nucleotides read TGCGCCAGCAGCGCGGACAGGGGCGCTTGGCAGTACTTC. The rearrangement joins TRBV5-1 to TRBJ2-7, with 9 nucleotides matching TRBD1. Germline loops: CDR1 SGHRS, CDR2 YFSETQ. The CDR3 extends over 13 amino acids. V lost 4 bases to trimming and J lost 9 bases; unmatched junction nucleotides: 8. Full variable domain (outside the CDR3, taken from reference TRBV5-1 and TRBJ2-7): KAGVTQTPRYLIKTRGQQVTLSCSPISGHRSVSWYQQTPGQGLQFLFEYFSETQRNKGNFPGRFSGRQFSNSRSEMNVSTLELGDSALYLCASSADRGAWQYFGPGTRLTVT.

The chain couples TRBV30 to TRBJ2-5; maybe TRBD2 (6 bases). In germline, CDR1 is GTSNPN, CDR2 SVGIG (reference sequence). V gave up 0 bases and J gave up 5 bases, with 22 bases separating them. The CDR3 is made up of 17 amino acids. For the CDR3, the DNA is TGTGCCTGGAGTGTAACGAGTAGCGGAAATCTTCAGGAGACCCAGTACTTC. Protein product: CAWSVTSSGNLQETQYF.

This chain joins TRBV7-9 and TRBJ2-7, with 8 positions matching TRBD2. This CDR3 contains 14 residues. Losses at the gene ends were 3 bases for V and 3 bases for J; bases not matched to a gene: 4. Per germline, CDR1 SEHNR and CDR2 FQNEAQ (reference sequence). CDR3 sequence: CASSFPGGIYEQYF. CDR3 in DNA: TGTGCCAGCAGCTTCCCGGGGGGGATCTACGAGCAGTACTTC.

This clone was picked up one time. The V and J genes are TRBV19 and TRBJ1-5; D perhaps matches TRBD1 (6 bases). The germline V gene has CDR1 LNHDA and CDR2 SQIVND (reference sequence). The CDR3 has 17 residues. Trimming cost V 2 bases and J 0 bases, with 14 bases left between them. Here the CDR3 reads CASSILLDSYSNQPQHF. The CDR3 DNA is TGTGCCAGTAGTATACTCCTGGACAGCTATAGCAATCAGCCCCAGCATTTT. Full variable domain (missing parts from reference TRBV19 and TRBJ1-5): DGGITQSPKYLFRKEGQNVTLSCEQNLNHDAMYWYRQDPGQGLRLIYYSQIVNDFQKGDIAEGYSVSREKKESFPLTVTSAQKNPTAFYLCASSILLDSYSNQPQHFGDGTRLSIL.

In its sample, this clone was seen once. V is TRBV6-6 and J is TRBJ1-1; TRBD1 matches 7 bases. This CDR3 region has 16 residues. The V and J ends lost 2 bases and 0 bases, in that order; junction bases with no gene match: 6. The germline V gene encodes CDR1 MNHNY and CDR2 SVGAGI (reference sequence). CDR3 sequence (DNA): TGTGCCAGCAGTTACCCCCGGGGACAGATGAACACTGAAGCTTTCTTT. Translated: CASSYPRGQMNTEAFF.

A few counts support this clone. The rearrangement joins TRBV18 to TRBJ2-3; possibly TRBD2 for D (6 bases). CDR1 is KGHSH and CDR2 is LQKENI in the germline V gene. CDR3 size: 13 residues. Between the trimmed V and J ends, which lost 4 bases and 5 bases, there was a span of 10 bases. CDR3 residues: CASSREAVDTQYF. The CDR3 coding sequence is TGTGCCAGCTCACGGGAGGCGGTAGATACGCAGTATTTT.

This rearrangement joins TRBV6-5 to TRBJ1-2; D is perhaps TRBD1 (5 bases). V lost 6 bases, J lost 4 bases, and 15 bases lay in between. The CDR3 consists of 14 residues. The germline CDR1 and CDR2 sequences are MNHEY and SVGAGI. This CDR3 reads CASSPDRNFYGYTF. For the CDR3, the DNA is TGTGCCAGCAGCCCCGACAGAAACTTCTATGGCTACACCTTC.

This chain uses TRBV29-1 with TRBJ2-1; 9 bases map to TRBD2. The CDR3 contains 15 residues. The ends lost 5 bases at V and 0 bases at J; junction bases unmatched: 5. CDR1 SQVTM and CDR2 ANQGSEA come from the germline V gene. The CDR3 here is CSVLAGATSYNEQFF. For the CDR3, the DNA is TGCAGCGTTTTAGCGGGAGCGACCTCCTACAATGAGCAGTTCTTC.